A selection of T cell receptor beta chains follows, all from one sample in a study of T-cell memory formation after mild COVID-19. Via MiXCR, TCRdb re-called the 5' RACE reads, giving one row per CDR3 protein. Here the sample spans 85,000 to 120,000 distinct CDR3 sequences, about a sixth being singletons. The sequenced sample was PBMCs or a T cell subset sorted from them (not recorded which). All receptors come from an adult woman who had mild COVID-19 (a few samples of this study predate the infection). Cell type and time point are not known. Both conserved end residues are part of each CDR3. The D gene is left open where the match is weak. Clone sizes are given selectively: once, few, many, or a class where the clone is expanded.

J gene,D gene,clone size,V gene,CDR3 protein,CDR3 DNA
TRBJ2-3,TRBD2,.,TRBV12-3/TRBV12-4,CASSSSGIRPTDTQYF,TGTGCCAGCAGTTCTAGCGGGATCCGACCCACAGATACGCAGTATTTT
TRBJ1-5,.,few,TRBV30,CAWSEGGNQPQHF,TGTGCCTGGAGTGAGGGGGGGAATCAGCCCCAGCATTTT
TRBJ2-2,TRBD2,few,TRBV7-9,CASSWGTSGYNTGELFF,TGTGCCAGCAGCTGGGGGACTAGCGGGTATAACACCGGGGAGCTGTTTTTT
TRBJ2-7,TRBD1,few,TRBV20-1,CSARTGADYEQYF,TGCAGTGCTAGGACAGGGGCCGACTACGAGCAGTACTTC
TRBJ1-6,.,.,TRBV20-1,CSAITGSPLHF,TGCAGTGCTATCACAGGTTCACCCCTCCACTTT
TRBJ2-3,.,many,TRBV19,CASSIRASLADTQYF,TGTGCCAGTAGTATTAGGGCTAGCCTAGCAGATACGCAGTATTTT
TRBJ2-7,TRBD1,.,TRBV12-3/TRBV12-4,CASSQKPGQGFSYEQYF,TGTGCCAGCAGTCAAAAACCGGGACAGGGTTTCAGCTACGAGCAGTACTTC
TRBJ2-7,.,.,TRBV27,CASSPQGYPGYEQYF,TGTGCCAGCAGTCCTCAGGGGTACCCGGGCTACGAGCAGTACTTC
TRBJ2-1,.,.,TRBV13,CASSLGTSYNEQFF,TGTGCCAGCAGCTTAGGGACTAGCTACAATGAGCAGTTCTTC
TRBJ2-1,.,few,TRBV4-2,CASSQEWVADNEQFF,TGTGCCAGCAGCCAAGAATGGGTAGCGGACAATGAGCAGTTCTTC
TRBJ2-4,TRBD2,few,TRBV27,CASSLLAGGPDIQYF,TGTGCCAGCAGTTTGTTAGCGGGGGGGCCAGACATTCAGTACTTC
TRBJ1-1,.,.,TRBV4-2,CASSQGGNTEAFF,TGTGCCAGCAGCCAAGGCGGAAACACTGAAGCTTTCTTT
TRBJ2-1,.,.,TRBV28,CASNPMVGANYNEQFF,TGTGCCAGCAACCCGATGGTGGGAGCGAACTACAATGAGCAGTTCTTC
TRBJ1-2,TRBD1,few,TRBV5-1,CASSAYRTGAYGYTF,TGCGCCAGCAGCGCTTATCGGACAGGCGCCTATGGCTACACCTTC
TRBJ2-1,TRBD2,few,TRBV11-2,CASSLAGSGGSYNEQFF,TGTGCCAGCAGCTTAGCCGGTAGCGGGGGATCCTACAATGAGCAGTTCTTC
TRBJ1-1,.,once,TRBV9,CASSVGATPGTEAFF,TGTGCCAGCAGCGTAGGAGCCACACCCGGCACTGAAGCTTTCTTT
TRBJ2-1,.,.,TRBV27,CASSQTSYNEQFF,TGTGCCAGCAGTCAGACGTCGTACAATGAGCAGTTCTTC
TRBJ1-3,.,few,TRBV6-6,CASHGGNTIYF,TGTGCCAGCCATGGGGGAAACACCATATATTTT
TRBJ2-7,.,.,TRBV5-6,CASKRPAYEQYF,TGTGCCAGCAAAAGGCCTGCCTACGAGCAGTACTTC
TRBJ2-1,.,.,TRBV4-1,CASSRELNEQFF,TGCGCCAGCAGCCGAGAATTGAATGAGCAGTTCTTC
TRBJ2-7,.,few,TRBV19,CASSEPRSYEQYF,TGTGCCAGTAGTGAACCGCGTTCCTACGAGCAGTACTTC
TRBJ2-1,.,.,TRBV2,CASSELLGVVVGPPWFF,TGTGCCAGCAGTGAACTTCTAGGCGTAGTGGTTGGACCACCGTGGTTCTTC
TRBJ1-1,.,.,TRBV12-3/TRBV12-4,CASSFAATEAFF,TGTGCCAGCAGTTTTGCTGCCACTGAAGCTTTCTTT
TRBJ2-7,.,.,TRBV6-5,CASSYSTSYEQYF,TGTGCCAGCAGTTACTCGACCAGCTACGAGCAGTACTTC
TRBJ2-7,TRBD1,.,TRBV5-1,CASSFSPGTGGDEQYF,TGCGCCAGCAGCTTCAGTCCCGGGACAGGGGGCGACGAGCAGTACTTC
TRBJ2-7,TRBD1,.,TRBV19,CASSIQGESYEQYF,TGTGCCAGTAGTATCCAGGGGGAGAGCTACGAGCAGTACTTC
TRBJ2-5,TRBD2,.,TRBV29-1,CSVEIETSPQGTQYF,TGCAGCGTTGAAATCGAGACTAGCCCCCAGGGGACCCAGTACTTC
TRBJ2-7,TRBD2,few,TRBV4-1,CASSPLGLAGGSSYEQYF,TGCGCCAGCAGCCCCCTTGGACTAGCGGGGGGCAGCTCCTACGAGCAGTACTTC
TRBJ1-2,.,.,TRBV12-3/TRBV12-4,CASSSARGDGYTF,TGTGCCAGCAGTTCGGCCCGGGGAGATGGCTACACCTTC
TRBJ2-7,TRBD1,.,TRBV7-8,CASSLGLPGQVIYEQYF,TGTGCCAGCAGCTTAGGACTCCCGGGACAGGTCATCTACGAGCAGTACTTC
TRBJ2-2,TRBD2,.,TRBV7-3,CASSAPGLAGGITGELFF,TGTGCCAGCAGCGCCCCCGGACTAGCGGGGGGCATCACCGGGGAGCTGTTTTTT
TRBJ2-7,TRBD1,many,TRBV27,CASSPNLGQVGRDEQYF,TGTGCCAGCAGTCCGAACCTCGGACAGGTCGGCAGGGACGAGCAGTACTTC
TRBJ2-3,.,.,TRBV2,CASSDSMDRNTDTQYF,TGTGCCAGCAGCGATTCGATGGACCGGAACACAGATACGCAGTATTTT
TRBJ2-7,TRBD1,few,TRBV2,CASRDLGTGASYEQYF,TGTGCCAGCAGGGATCTCGGGACAGGGGCCTCCTACGAGCAGTACTTC
TRBJ2-2,.,.,TRBV5-1,CASSLGLEGGELFF,TGCGCCAGCAGCTTGGGACTAGAAGGCGGGGAGCTGTTTTTT
TRBJ2-1,TRBD1,few,TRBV11-3,CASSLGTGFYNEQFF,TGTGCCAGCAGCCTTGGGACAGGTTTCTACAATGAGCAGTTCTTC
TRBJ2-2,.,few,TRBV24-1,CATSAMADTGELFF,TGTGCCACCAGTGCGATGGCAGACACCGGGGAGCTGTTTTTT
TRBJ2-1,.,.,TRBV6-2/TRBV6-3,CASSSARNQVDEQFF,TGTGCCAGCAGTTCTGCACGCAACCAGGTCGATGAGCAGTTCTTC
TRBJ2-7,.,.,TRBV3-1,CASTRGYEQYF,TGTGCCAGCACCCGGGGCTACGAGCAGTACTTC
TRBJ2-6,.,few,TRBV24-1,CATSVLENSGANVLTF,TGTGCCACCAGTGTCCTCGAGAACTCTGGGGCCAACGTCCTGACTTTC
TRBJ1-5,TRBD1,few,TRBV27,CASTPGTGGGQPQHF,TGTGCCAGCACTCCCGGGACAGGGGGCGGTCAGCCCCAGCATTTT
TRBJ2-7,.,.,TRBV7-6,CASSLSDTYEQYF,TGTGCCAGCAGCTTATCAGATACCTACGAGCAGTACTTC
TRBJ2-7,.,few,TRBV6-2/TRBV6-3,CASSYPLNYEQYF,TGTGCCAGCAGTTACCCGCTCAACTACGAGCAGTACTTC
TRBJ2-1,TRBD2,many,TRBV7-3,CASSLTSGGRADNEQFF,TGTGCCAGCAGCTTAACGTCAGGCGGGAGGGCCGACAATGAGCAGTTCTTC
TRBJ2-1,TRBD2,.,TRBV5-6,CASSSTSLNEQFF,TGTGCCAGCAGCTCGACTAGCCTCAATGAGCAGTTCTTC
TRBJ1-5,TRBD1,.,TRBV6-5,CASSSYGQGANQPQHF,TGTGCCAGCAGTTCCTACGGACAGGGGGCGAATCAGCCCCAGCATTTT
TRBJ2-5,.,few,TRBV15,CATSRDGLGETQYF,TGTGCCACCAGCAGAGATGGGCTGGGAGAGACCCAGTACTTC
TRBJ1-2,.,few,TRBV24-1,CATSDGVAIGYTF,TGTGCCACCAGTGACGGGGTCGCGATAGGCTACACCTTC
TRBJ2-1,.,.,TRBV5-1,CASRGRPQESSYNEQFF,TGCGCCAGCAGGGGCAGGCCACAAGAGAGCTCCTACAATGAGCAGTTCTTC
TRBJ2-7,TRBD2,.,TRBV11-2,CASSVRGGTRVYEQYF,TGTGCCAGCAGCGTCAGAGGAGGGACTAGGGTCTACGAGCAGTACTTC
TRBJ2-1,.,.,TRBV6-6,CASSGVEQFF,TGTGCCAGCAGTGGTGTTGAGCAGTTCTTC
TRBJ1-1,.,few,TRBV10-3,CAISPTLGTPNTEAFF,TGTGCCATCAGCCCAACCCTCGGGACACCGAACACTGAAGCTTTCTTT
TRBJ2-6,TRBD1,few,TRBV2,CASSTGTAYSGANVLTF,TGTGCCAGCAGCACCGGGACAGCCTACTCTGGGGCCAACGTCCTGACTTTC
TRBJ1-5,.,.,TRBV6-6,CASSYLTGPNRNQPQHF,TGTGCCAGCAGTTACTTGACGGGGCCGAACCGGAATCAGCCCCAGCATTTT
TRBJ1-3,TRBD1,few,TRBV4-2,CASSQDTWTQSQGIIGNTIYF,TGTGCCAGCAGCCAAGATACTTGGACCCAGTCACAGGGGATTATTGGAAACACCATATATTTT
TRBJ2-7,.,few,TRBV7-6,CASSPGTPGQMYF,TGTGCCAGCAGCCCGGGGACTCCCGGCCAGATGTACTTC